This entry lists 17 T cell receptor beta chains sequenced from one sample in a study of blood T cells in healthy people across ages. Combining a sample-barcoded 5' primer with a J-beta primer mix, a second PCR ran for 7 to 11 cycles. A single record per CDR3 protein comes from TCRdb applying MiXCR to the 5' RACE reads. Of approximately 700,000 distinct CDR3 sequences detected, approximately 30% appear once; the ten largest clones hold roughly 15%. Source material: blood. The receptors were sampled from a woman aged 80 or over in good health.

As regards this clonotype: This may stem from a read error, because a much larger clone lies one nucleotide away. The chain carries TRBV20-1 and TRBJ2-1, with D uncertain. The DNA end favors TRBJ2-7, so the J call may be wrong. This CDR3 contains 14 residues. CDR1 and CDR2 (germline): DFQATT, SNEGSKA (reference sequence). This CDR3 reads CSARGMVGSDEQYF. DNA for the CDR3: TGCAGTGCTAGAGGTATGGTTGGGTCGGATGAGCAGTACTTC.

This clonotype showed up many times. V and J are TRBV24-1 and TRBJ1-2, with 10 bases lining up with TRBD1. The CDR3 loop spans 14 amino acids. V lost 4 bases, J lost 5 bases, and 3 bases stayed unmatched. Germline CDR1 KGHDR, CDR2 SFDVKD. CDR3 coding DNA: TGTGCCACCAGTGAATCGGACAGGGGGTATGGCTACACCTTC. It encodes CATSESDRGYGYTF.

This clonotype was seen ten or more times. The genes are TRBV30 and TRBJ1-2; perhaps TRBD1 as D (5 bases). The CDR3 extends over 16 amino acids. Germline CDR1 is GTSNPN and CDR2 is SVGIG (reference sequence). Trimming took off 0 bases at V and 5 bases at J, with 19 bases between the two ends. The CDR3 loop is CAWSVGWDAAKYGYTF. The CDR3 nucleotides read TGTGCCTGGAGTGTAGGTTGGGACGCGGCAAAGTATGGCTACACCTTC. The full variable domain, its missing parts supplied by reference TRBV30 and TRBJ1-2, is SQTIHQWPATLVQPVGSPLSLECTVEGTSNPNLYWYRQAAGRGLQLLFYSVGIGQISSEVPQNLSASRPQDRQFILSSKKLLLSDSGFYLCAWSVGWDAAKYGYTFGSGTRLTVV.

This clonotype occurred many times. The CDR3 protein is CSATTQDGVYGYTF. The CDR3 DNA sequence: TGCAGTGCCACCACTCAGGACGGTGTCTATGGCTACACCTTC. The genes are TRBV20-1 and TRBJ1-2; D gene unclear. CDR1 and CDR2 from the germline V gene are DFQATT and SNEGSKA (reference sequence). The length of the CDR3 is 14 residues. Trimming cost V 6 bases and J 4 bases, with 18 bases left between them.

Concerning this clonotype itself: At one end, the junction sequence differs from germline, possibly due to a read error. The V and J genes are TRBV10-3 and TRBJ2-6; the match to TRBD1 covers 8 bases. Germline lookup yields CDR1 ENHRY and CDR2 SYGVKD. This CDR3 region has 18 residues. DNA of the CDR3: TGTGCCATCAGCGAAGGACAGGGCGCGATCTCTGGGGCCAACGTCCGGACTTTC. This sequence encodes CAISEGQGAISGANVRTF.

This clonotype occurred many times. The genes are TRBV5-1 and TRBJ2-7, with 7 nucleotides matching TRBD1. The CDR3 length is 18 residues. CDR1 SGHRS and CDR2 YFSETQ come from the germline V gene. The ends lost 4 bases at V and 1 base at J; junction bases unmatched: 17. This CDR3 reads CASSPTGRRTQSSYEQYF. The DNA for the CDR3 is TGCGCCAGCAGCCCGACAGGGCGCCGTACCCAAAGTTCCTACGAGCAGTACTTC.

This clonotype was observed a handful of times. This may be a read error: a much more frequent sequence differs by one nucleotide. This chain uses TRBV12-3 or TRBV12-4 with TRBJ2-7, with 7 bases lining up with TRBD1. This CDR3 is 17 amino acids long. After removal of 1 base from V and 7 bases from J, the junction contained 16 bases not matched to a gene. The CDR3 nucleotides are TGTGCCAGCAGTTTAGAGGGCTTTGAGACAGGGCTCAATGAGCAGTACTTC. This gives the protein CASSLEGFETGLNEQYF.

As concerns this clonotype: This may be a read error, as it is one base from a much larger clone. The J gene is TRBJ2-1, the V gene TRBV7-2; possibly TRBD2 for D (7 bases). Deletions cut 4 bases from V and 5 bases from J, with 21 bases between. The CDR3 has 17 residues. Germline-derived CDR1 and CDR2 are SGHTA and FQGNSA. CDR3 residues: CASSSRGGLAANNEQFF. In DNA, the CDR3 is TGTGCCAGCAGCTCGAGGGGGGGGCTAGCGGCGAACAATGAGCAGTTCTTC. Full variable domain (missing parts from reference TRBV7-2 and TRBJ2-1): GAGVSQSPSNKVTEKGKDVELRCDPISGHTALYWYRQSLGQGLEFLIYFQGNSAPDKSGLPSDRFSAERTGGSVSTLTIQRTQQEDSAVYLCASSSRGGLAANNEQFFGPGTRLTVL.

The sample holds many counts of this clonotype. The CDR3 loop reads CASRKEEGLYSYEQYF. The CDR3 region has the DNA TGTGCCAGCAGGAAGGAGGAGGGGTTATACTCCTACGAGCAGTACTTC. The gene calls are TRBV2 and TRBJ2-7, with D tentatively TRBD2 (6 bases). The CDR3 has 16 residues. CDR1 is SNHLY, CDR2 FYNNEI, per germline. Trimming pared 6 bases from V and 0 bases from J, leaving 18 bases between.

The chain employs TRBV6-6 and TRBJ1-3; no reliable D call. This CDR3 is built from 14 residues. V was trimmed by 0 bases and J by 3 bases, leaving 6 bases between them. In germline, CDR1 is MNHNY, CDR2 SVGAGI (reference sequence). The CDR3 protein is CASSYSRVGNTIYF. CDR3 bases: TGTGCCAGCAGTTACTCGAGAGTTGGAAACACCATATATTTT.

The table lists this clonotype with a few counts. Just one base apart from a much larger clone, this may be a read error. The DNA is omitted, as the CDR3 cannot be located on it reliably, and the CDR3 follows TCRdb's listing. The CDR3 here is CSVGQGATGERFF. The rearrangement uses TRBV29-1 and TRBJ2-2; the table's D call TRBD1 went unverified against the DNA. Germline CDR1 reads SQVTM; CDR2 reads ANQGSEA. With termini counted, the CDR3 has 13 amino acids.

This clonotype was recorded many times. The chain recombines TRBV6-2 or TRBV6-3 with TRBJ2-5; 10 bases agree with TRBD2. CDR1 is MNHEY, CDR2 SVGEGT, per germline. V trimming: 3 bases; J trimming: 6 bases; junction bases outside the gene matches: 7. This CDR3 is 15 amino acids long. CDR3 sequence: CASSYDSGGAQTQYF. The CDR3 DNA reads TGTGCCAGCAGTTATGACAGCGGGGGGGCACAGACCCAGTACTTC.

This clonotype was counted between two and nine times. This chain joins TRBV4-2 and TRBJ1-3; D unresolved. Per germline, CDR1 LGHNA and CDR2 YNFKEQ. The CDR3 length is 17 residues. Trimming shortened V by 0 bases and J by 2 bases, and 14 bases separated the two germline ends. The CDR3 coding sequence is TGTGCCAGCAGCCAAGATCGTAGCAGGCCCCCTGGAAACACCATATATTTT. The encoded protein is CASSQDRSRPPGNTIYF.

This clonotype was observed at least ten times. The rearrangement joins TRBV3-1 to TRBJ2-3; 8 nucleotides line up with TRBD2. J lost 6 bases, V lost 2 bases, and 7 bases had no gene match. The length of the CDR3 is 15 residues. Germline values: CDR1 LGHDT, CDR2 YNNKEL (reference sequence). The DNA of the CDR3 is TGTGCCAGCAGCCAAACCCTCGGGACTAGTGATACGCAGTATTTT. It is translated as CASSQTLGTSDTQYF.

The chain uses TRBV5-1 and TRBJ2-3, with 9 nucleotides matching TRBD2. CDR1 is SGHRS and CDR2 is YFSETQ in the germline V gene. Trimming took 0 bases from V and 4 from J; bases not matched to a gene: 9. This CDR3 is 17 amino acids long. The CDR3 region is CASSLATTSGWADTQYF. The CDR3 nucleotides are TGCGCCAGCAGCTTGGCGACGACTAGCGGTTGGGCAGATACGCAGTATTTT.

This clonotype was recorded at least ten times. The V and J genes are TRBV2 and TRBJ2-7; D unresolved. Trimming left V 3 bases short and J 5 bases short, with 17 bases between. Germline CDR1 SNHLY, CDR2 FYNNEI. The CDR3 has 15 amino acids. DNA for the CDR3: TGTGCCAGCAGTGAGCAGACGGGTCGGGTCCACGAGCAGTACTTC. Translated: CASSEQTGRVHEQYF. The full variable domain, its missing parts supplied by reference TRBV2 and TRBJ2-7, is EPEVTQTPSHQVTQMGQEVILRCVPISNHLYFYWYRQILGQKVEFLVSFYNNEISEKSEIFDDQFSVERPDGSNFTLKIRSTKLEDSAMYFCASSEQTGRVHEQYFGPGTRLTVT.

J is TRBJ2-5 and V is TRBV7-2; D unresolved. Looked up from germline, CDR1 is SGHTA and CDR2 is FQGNSA. V was clipped by 4 bases and J by 9 bases, with 9 bases between them. The CDR3 is 11 residues long. In nucleotides, the CDR3 is TGTGCCAGCAGCTCTGTGGCCGCCCAGTACTTC. Its protein is CASSSVAAQYF.